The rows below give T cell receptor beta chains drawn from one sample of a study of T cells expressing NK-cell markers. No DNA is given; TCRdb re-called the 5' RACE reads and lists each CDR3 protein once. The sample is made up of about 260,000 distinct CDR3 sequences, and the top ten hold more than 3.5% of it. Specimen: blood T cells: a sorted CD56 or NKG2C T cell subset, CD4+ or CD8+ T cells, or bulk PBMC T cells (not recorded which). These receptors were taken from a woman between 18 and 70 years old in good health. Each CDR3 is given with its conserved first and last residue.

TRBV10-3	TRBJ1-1	CATAGSLQAFF
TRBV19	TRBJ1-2	CASSDRGRNYGYTF
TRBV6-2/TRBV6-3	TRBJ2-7	CASSYRTLYEQYF
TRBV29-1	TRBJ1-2	CSVEWGEAGYTF
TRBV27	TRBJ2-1	CASKGMWMPDPYNEQFF
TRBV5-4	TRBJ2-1	CASRPLGGSYNEQFF
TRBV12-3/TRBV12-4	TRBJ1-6	CASSLSRVNSPLHF
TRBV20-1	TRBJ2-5	CSARLAGKETQYF
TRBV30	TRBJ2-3	CAWERLSTQYF
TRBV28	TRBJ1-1	CASSLSGTQAEAFF
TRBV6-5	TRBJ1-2	CASSYSGTANYGYTF
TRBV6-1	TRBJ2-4	CASSGAGTGKNIQYF
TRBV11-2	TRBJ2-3	CASSSGSEGPLRSTDTQYF
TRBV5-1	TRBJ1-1	CASSLVGHTEAFF
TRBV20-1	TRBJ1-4	CSARDLPGQHNEKLFF
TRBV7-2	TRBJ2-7	CASSQGTGRVSYEQYF
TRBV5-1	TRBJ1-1	CASSPITGEATEAFF
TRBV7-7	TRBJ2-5	CASSFGGGARETQYF
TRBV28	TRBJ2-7	CASSFKWTRSEQYF
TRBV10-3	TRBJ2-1	CAIRDWSSYNEQFF
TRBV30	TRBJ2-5	CAWSVGGKETQYF
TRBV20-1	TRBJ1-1	CSASGRMVMNTEAFF
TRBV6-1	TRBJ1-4	CASSRVREGKLFF
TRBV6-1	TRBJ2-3	CASSRDRGPTDTQYF
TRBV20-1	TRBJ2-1	CSAKLAGGPREQFF
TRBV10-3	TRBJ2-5	CAISEGTSGVEETQYF
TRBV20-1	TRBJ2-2	CSARHFGEGTGELFF
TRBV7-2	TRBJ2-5	CASSLWLEGEAQYF
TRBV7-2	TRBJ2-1	CASSWTSGSYEQFF
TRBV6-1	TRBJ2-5	CASRSSGTQGSWTQYF
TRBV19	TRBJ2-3	CASTVGPSTDTQYF
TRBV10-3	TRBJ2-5	CAISESGHEGETQYF
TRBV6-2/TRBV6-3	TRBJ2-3	CASSYSSGGGDTDTQYF
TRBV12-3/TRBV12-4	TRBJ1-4	CASSELGGGEKLFF
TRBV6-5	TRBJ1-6	CASSYGGQGHSPLHF
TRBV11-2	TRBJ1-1	CASTPTGGNTEAFF
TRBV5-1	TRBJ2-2	CASEWTAGAGELFF
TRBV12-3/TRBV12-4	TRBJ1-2	CASSGVGGVGASGYTF
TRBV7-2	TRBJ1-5	CASSLEGTGSQPQHF
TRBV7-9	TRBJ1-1	CASSQTPRGAEAFF
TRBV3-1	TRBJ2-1	CASSDSLLAGVVNEQFF
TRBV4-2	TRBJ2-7	CASSQELAGGSRFYEQYF
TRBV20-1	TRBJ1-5	CSARRGPKNQPQHF
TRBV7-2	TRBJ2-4	CASSQSLAKNIQYF
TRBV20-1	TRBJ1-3	CSAAGQSENTIYF
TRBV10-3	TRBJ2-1	CATRRTGTSSDEQFF
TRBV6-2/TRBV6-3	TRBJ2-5	CASSPRTRLAEQETQYF
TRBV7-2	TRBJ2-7	CASSLRGSYEQYF
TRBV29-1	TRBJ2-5	CSVALASETQYF
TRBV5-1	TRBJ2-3	CASSVAAGYSTDTQYF
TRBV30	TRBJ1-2	CALETPYGYTF